Each of the 21 T cell receptor beta chains below was sequenced from the same sample in a study of blood T cell repertoires in COVID-19. Only in-frame clones appear in the TCRdb table, and some are missing; sequencing was by immunoSEQ multiplex PCR. Of about 260,000 clones in the sample, 88% are singletons; the top ten hold more than 8.5%. Sequenced: peripheral blood. These receptors all come from a woman in her 70s with COVID-19, enrolled during active disease.

The V and J genes are TRBV28 and TRBJ1-2; the D is unclear. The CDR3 spans 15 residues. CDR1 is MDHEN and CDR2 is SYDVKM in the germline V gene. V lost 6 bases and J lost 4, with 18 bases in between. The CDR3 sequence: CASSPPERPIYGYTF. CDR3 bases: TGTGCCAGCAGCCCCCCAGAGAGGCCTATCTATGGCTACACCTTC.

The sample holds many counts of this clone. This CDR3 reads CASSLRFTMIANYGYTF. DNA of the CDR3: TGTGCCAGCAGTTTGCGGTTTACAATGATAGCTAACTATGGCTACACCTTC. The chain is built from TRBV27 and TRBJ1-2; no clear D. The CDR3 consists of 17 residues. Germline assignment: CDR1 MNHEY and CDR2 SMNVEV (reference sequence). V shed 3 bases and J shed 0 bases, with 17 bases lying between them.

The chain links TRBV5-1 to TRBJ2-7; 10 bases agree with TRBD2. The CDR3 loop spans 15 amino acids. Germline V lookup: CDR1 SGHRS, CDR2 YFSETQ. V dropped 1 base and J dropped 4; count of bases not matched to a gene: 5. The CDR3 protein is CASSLLPSGGYEQYF. DNA for the CDR3: TGCGCCAGCAGCTTGTTGCCTAGCGGGGGTTACGAGCAGTACTTC.

The rearrangement links TRBV6-5 to TRBJ2-6, with D tentatively TRBD2 (7 bases). The germline V gene has CDR1 MNHEY and CDR2 SVGAGI. There are 14 residues in the CDR3. V was cut by 11 bases and J by 3 bases, with 14 bases left in between. The CDR3: CASGGGLGANVLTF. The CDR3 coding sequence is TGTGCCTCTGGGGGGGGGCTTGGGGCCAACGTCCTGACTTTC.

The V gene is TRBV28, the J gene TRBJ2-7, with 11 bases identical to TRBD1. The junction had 3 bases not matched to a gene; V was cut back by 4 bases and J by 7 bases. The CDR3 contains 13 residues. Germline assignment: CDR1 MDHEN and CDR2 SYDVKM. In DNA, the CDR3 is TGTGCCAGCAGTTGGACAGGGGGCTTAGAGCAGTACTTC. It yields the protein CASSWTGGLEQYF.

The rearrangement links TRBV7-9 to TRBJ2-7; D call uncertain. Germline V gene data show CDR1 as SEHNR and CDR2 as FQNEAQ (reference sequence). V was clipped by 5 bases and J by 5 bases, with 10 bases between them. This CDR3 spans 12 amino acids. CDR3 residues: CASSPRSHEQYF. The CDR3 DNA reads TGTGCCAGCAGCCCCAGGTCCCACGAGCAGTACTTC.

This clone is a singleton in its sample. The gene calls are TRBV11-2 and TRBJ1-1, with TRBD1 as a possible D gene (5 bases). This CDR3 contains 14 residues. CDR1 is SGHAT and CDR2 is FQNNGV in the germline V gene. V shed 0 bases and J shed 4 bases, with 9 bases lying between them. CDR3 loop: CASSLDRVGTEAFF. The CDR3 DNA follows: TGTGCCAGCAGCTTAGACAGGGTCGGCACTGAAGCTTTCTTT. The full variable domain, completed using reference TRBV11-2 and TRBJ1-1, is EAGVAQSPRYKIIEKRQSVAFWCNPISGHATLYWYQQILGQGPKLLIQFQNNGVVDDSQLPKDRFSAERLKGVDSTLKIQPAKLEDSAVYLCASSLDRVGTEAFFGQGTRLTVV.

The genes are TRBV27 and TRBJ2-1; the D gene is possibly TRBD2 (6 bases). Germline lookup yields CDR1 MNHEY and CDR2 SMNVEV (reference sequence). This CDR3 spans 15 amino acids. Trimming removed 8 bases from V and 4 bases from J, with 18 bases in between. CDR3 DNA: TGTGCCAGCGGAGCGACGGGAGCCGGTTACAATGAGCAGTTCTTC. This translates into CASGATGAGYNEQFF.

This clone was seen only once. The chain employs TRBV11-3 and TRBJ2-1; 8 positions agree with TRBD2. V dropped 5 bases and J dropped 5; count of bases not matched to a gene: 5. Germline V gene sequence: CDR1 SGHNT, CDR2 YENEEA. CDR3 length equals 14 residues. The CDR3 nucleotides are TGTGCCAGCAGCCTCACTAGCGGTCACAATGAGCAGTTCTTC. This translates into CASSLTSGHNEQFF.

Remarks on this clone: Other DNA variants within this sample encode the same CDR3. This sequence joins TRBV18 and TRBJ2-3; TRBD2 might be the D (6 bases). Trimming removed 0 bases from V and 0 bases from J, with 7 bases in between. The CDR3 is made up of 15 amino acids. Germline CDR1 KGHSH, CDR2 LQKENI. The CDR3 DNA sequence: TGTGCCAGCTCACCACCGGGGGGAAGCACAGATACGCAGTATTTT. The encoded protein is CASSPPGGSTDTQYF.

The chain carries TRBV7-2 and TRBJ1-4; 10 nucleotides align to TRBD1. Germline values: CDR1 SGHTA, CDR2 FQGNSA. The V segment lost 5 bases and the J segment 7 bases; nucleotides outside the gene matches: 7. The CDR3 covers 15 residues. The CDR3 sequence is CASSPRQGAREKLFF. CDR3 coding DNA: TGTGCCAGCAGCCCGCGACAGGGGGCGCGTGAAAAACTGTTTTTT.

The chain employs TRBV4-1 and TRBJ2-2, with a possible D match to TRBD1 (5 bases). The V gene's germline CDR1 is MGHRA and CDR2 YSYEKL. This CDR3 comprises 15 residues. Trimming removed 3 bases from V and 4 bases from J, with 12 bases in between. As DNA, the CDR3 is TGCGCCAGCAGCCACCTGGGAAGGGGCACCGGGGAGCTGTTTTTT. Translating gives CASSHLGRGTGELFF.

The chain uses TRBV5-1 and TRBJ2-2; D is undetermined. From germline, CDR1 is SGHRS and CDR2 YFSETQ. The CDR3 runs 15 residues. V was pared by 1 base and J by 0 bases, with 7 bases between. As DNA, the CDR3 is TGCGCCAGCAGCTTGTACAAAACGAACACCGGGGAGCTGTTTTTT. It translates to CASSLYKTNTGELFF.

The V call is TRBV29-1, the J call TRBJ1-4, with no clear D. Between the trimmed V and J ends, which lost 5 bases and 0 bases, there was a span of 7 bases. This CDR3 contains 13 residues. Germline V CDR1 and CDR2: SQVTM, ANQGSEA. This CDR3 is CSVRLATNEKLFF. The CDR3 nucleotides are TGCAGCGTTCGTCTTGCAACTAATGAAAAACTGTTTTTT.

The V gene is TRBV20-1, the J gene TRBJ2-4; possible D gene TRBD2, 6 bases. CDR1 and CDR2 from the germline V gene are DFQATT and SNEGSKA (reference sequence). The CDR3 runs 13 residues. Trimming pared 3 bases from V and 7 bases from J, leaving 13 bases between. CDR3 sequence reads: CSASFAGSNIQYF. For the CDR3, the DNA is TGCAGTGCTAGTTTTGCGGGATCGAACATTCAGTACTTC.

This sequence joins TRBV28 and TRBJ1-2, with D hard to call. The CDR3 has 13 residues. The V end lost 6 bases, the J end lost 2 bases, and 10 bases lay between the germline ends. Germline CDR1 reads MDHEN; CDR2 reads SYDVKM. The CDR3 nucleotides read TGTGCCAGCAGGCCTTTTGAGAACTATGGCTACACCTTC. This codes for CASRPFENYGYTF.

The chain employs TRBV2 and TRBJ2-2; 8 bases agree with TRBD1. V was pared by 3 bases and J by 3 bases, with 3 bases of the junction left unmatched. CDR3 length: 15 residues. Germline CDR1 SNHLY, CDR2 FYNNEI. The CDR3 is CASSDDRGHTGELFF. CDR3 nucleotides: TGTGCCAGCAGTGACGACAGGGGACACACCGGGGAGCTGTTTTTT.

This sequence joins TRBV7-2 and TRBJ2-1, with D possibly TRBD2 on 7 matching bases. V was shortened by 1 base and J by 9 bases, with 22 bases between the two germline ends. CDR3 length equals 17 residues. CDR1 is SGHTA, CDR2 FQGNSA, per germline. The CDR3 DNA reads TGTGCCAGCAGCTTAGTATCCGGGGGCGGGAGCGTGGTTGAGCAGTTCTTC. It is translated as CASSLVSGGGSVVEQFF.

The chain employs TRBV28 and TRBJ2-1, with D uncertain. Germline CDR1 MDHEN, CDR2 SYDVKM. Trimming removed 2 bases from V and 7 bases from J, with 6 bases in between. The CDR3 length is 12 residues. This CDR3 is CASSLTTNEQFF. The CDR3 DNA is TGTGCCAGCAGTTTAACAACAAATGAGCAGTTCTTC.

The rearrangement links TRBV7-9 to TRBJ1-3; D is perhaps TRBD1 (6 bases). The CDR3 spans 15 residues. In germline, CDR1 is SEHNR, CDR2 FQNEAQ (reference sequence). V lost 6 bases and J 0 bases, leaving 12 bases between the germline ends. This chain's CDR3 is CASSWTDFSGNTIYF. The CDR3 region has the DNA TGTGCCAGCAGTTGGACAGACTTCTCTGGAAACACCATATATTTT.

The rearrangement uses TRBV5-1 and TRBJ2-7, with unresolved D. V was cut by 4 bases and J by 3 bases, with 14 bases left in between. Looked up from germline, CDR1 is SGHRS and CDR2 is YFSETQ. The CDR3 totals 14 residues. CDR3 coding DNA: TGCGCCAGCAGCAGCCCTCCCCGACACTACGAGCAGTACTTC. It encodes CASSSPPRHYEQYF.